This TCR beta chain was sequenced in a study of blood T cell repertoires in COVID-19. Study details: From the United States, Italy and Spain came samples of acute and convalescent COVID-19. The cDNA or gDNA used as material had been derived from T cells, B-cell-depleted T cells, or PBMCs.

As originally analysed: By means of reference gene primer amplification, nucleated cell counts were estimated. Generated by immunoSEQ multiplex PCR, the TCRdb table keeps only in-frame clones and is missing some. The V and J calls and the clone size are those of that table, but D and trimming were determined from the DNA. The repertoire holds some 240,000 clones, with around 83% as singletons. V was cut by 4 bases and J by 0 bases, with 18 bases left in between. The CDR3 runs 17 residues. Germline V gene data show CDR1 as MNHEY and CDR2 as SVGEGT. The sequence was obtained from a woman in her thirties or forties who had recovered from COVID-19. The chain links TRBV6-2 or TRBV6-3 to TRBJ1-1; tentatively, D is TRBD1 (5 bases). Specimen: peripheral blood. The CDR3 bases are TGTGCCAGCAGTTGGGGGGGGTTATTGCCCGTGAACACTGAAGCTTTCTTT. Its translation: CASSWGGLLPVNTEAFF.